This TCR beta chain was found in a study of CXCR3-negative and CXCR3-positive naive CD8 T cells. Findings and caveats of the study: Researchers report that CXCR3-positive naive cells carry more hydrophobic TRB CDR3s than CXCR3-negative naive cells.

Naive CD8+ T cells showed CD45RO-CCR7+CD27+CD95-. The TRB cDNA libraries were prepared by 5' RACE with UMI labels. Reprocessing the 5' RACE reads, TCRdb reports a single entry for every CDR3 protein and omits DNA. This sample's table has approximately 90,000 distinct CDR3 sequences. CDR3 length: 16 residues. Germline V gene lookup returns CDR1 MDHEN and CDR2 SYDVKM. Concerning this clonotype: The antigen is not known.

The specimen sequenced was naive CXCR3+ CD8+ T cells from blood. Subset noted: CD45RO-CCR7+CD27+CD95- naive CD8+ T cells expressing CXCR3 (TNR3+). This chain connects TRBV28 to TRBJ2-7; TCRdb reports TRBD1, a call that lacks DNA to check it against. This clonotype was obtained from a human donor in good health. Some clones in this sample may be carry-over from other donors' samples. The CDR3: CASSFFKGDLSYEQYF.